This T cell receptor beta chain was retrieved from a study of blood T cell repertoires in COVID-19. On the study more broadly: Researchers got acute and convalescent COVID-19 samples from the United States, Italy and Spain. Sources were T cells, B-cell-depleted T cells, or PBMCs; the material itself was cDNA or gDNA.

In the authors' workflow: Counts of nucleated cells, estimated from reference gene primer amplification, were obtained. Generated by immunoSEQ multiplex PCR, the TCRdb table keeps only in-frame clones and is missing some. Clone size and V and J calls were adopted from that table, with D and trimming inferred from the DNA. The sample lists 50,000 to 75,000 clones, 80% to 95% occurring once. Trimming stripped 5 bases from V and 0 bases from J, with 17 bases between. Germline assignment: CDR1 LGHDT and CDR2 YNNKEL (reference sequence). CDR3 length: 17 amino acids. The sample taken for sequencing was peripheral blood. The sequence was obtained from a man aged 45 to 65 with active COVID-19. The chain couples TRBV3-1 (or the pseudogene TRBV3-2) to TRBJ1-3; tentatively, D is TRBD1 (6 bases). The CDR3 sequence: CASSNYRQALSGNTIYF. CDR3 nucleotides: TGTGCCAGCAGCAACTATAGACAGGCCCTCTCTGGAAACACCATATATTTT.